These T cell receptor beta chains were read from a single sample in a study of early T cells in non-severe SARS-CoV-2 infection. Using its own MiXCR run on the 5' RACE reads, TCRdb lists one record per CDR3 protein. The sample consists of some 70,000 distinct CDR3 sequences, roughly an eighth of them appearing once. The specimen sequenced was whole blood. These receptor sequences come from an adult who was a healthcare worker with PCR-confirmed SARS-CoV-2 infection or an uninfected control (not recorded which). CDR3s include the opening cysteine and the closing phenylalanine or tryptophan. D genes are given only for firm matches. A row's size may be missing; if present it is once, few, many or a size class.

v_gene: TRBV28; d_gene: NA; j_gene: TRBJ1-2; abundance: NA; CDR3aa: CASSQDQARYGYTF; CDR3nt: TGTGCCAGCAGCCAAGATCAGGCTCGCTATGGCTACACCTTC
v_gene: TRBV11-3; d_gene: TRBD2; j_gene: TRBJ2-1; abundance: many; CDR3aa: CASRRTSSGEQFF; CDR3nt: TGTGCCAGCAGGCGGACTAGCAGCGGTGAGCAGTTCTTC
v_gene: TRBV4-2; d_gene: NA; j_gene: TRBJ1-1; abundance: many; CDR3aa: CASSSWTQEENTEAFF; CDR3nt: TGTGCCAGCAGCTCCTGGACACAGGAAGAGAACACTGAAGCTTTCTTT
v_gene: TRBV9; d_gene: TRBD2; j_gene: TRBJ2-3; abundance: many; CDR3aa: CASSTTAGGEADTQYF; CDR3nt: TGTGCCAGCAGCACCACAGCGGGAGGAGAGGCAGATACGCAGTATTTT
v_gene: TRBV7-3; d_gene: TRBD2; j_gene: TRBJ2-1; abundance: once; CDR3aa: CASSQGLAGDEQFF; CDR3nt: TGTGCCAGCAGCCAGGGACTAGCAGGCGATGAGCAGTTCTTC
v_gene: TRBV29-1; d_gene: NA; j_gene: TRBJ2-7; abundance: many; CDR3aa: CSAIDRFSYEQYF; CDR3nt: TGCAGCGCTATCGACAGGTTCTCCTACGAGCAGTACTTC
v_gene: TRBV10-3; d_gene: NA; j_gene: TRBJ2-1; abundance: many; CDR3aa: CAIRIAESYNEQFF; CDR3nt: TGTGCCATCAGGATAGCGGAATCCTACAATGAGCAGTTCTTC
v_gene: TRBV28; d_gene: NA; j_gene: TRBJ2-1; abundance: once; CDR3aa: CASRPQGRYNEQFF; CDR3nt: TGTGCCAGCAGACCCCAGGGGCGTTACAATGAGCAGTTCTTC
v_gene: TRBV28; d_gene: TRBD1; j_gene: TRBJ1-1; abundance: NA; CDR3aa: CASSWTTGTGATEAFF; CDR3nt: TGTGCCAGCAGTTGGACGACCGGGACAGGGGCCACTGAAGCTTTCTTT
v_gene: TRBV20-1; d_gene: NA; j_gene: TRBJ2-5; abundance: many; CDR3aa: CSARDSRGRSLMDQYF; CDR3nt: TGCAGTGCTAGAGATTCCCGGGGGCGCAGTTTAATGGACCAGTACTTC
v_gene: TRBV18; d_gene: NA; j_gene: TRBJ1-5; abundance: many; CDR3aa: CASSLWGVNQPQHF; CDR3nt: TGTGCCAGCTCGCTGTGGGGGGTCAATCAGCCCCAGCATTTT
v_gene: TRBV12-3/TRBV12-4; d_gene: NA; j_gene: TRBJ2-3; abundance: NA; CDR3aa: CASSSFPTKGRRDTQYF; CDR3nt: TGTGCCAGCAGTTCCTTCCCGACTAAAGGGCGGAGGGATACGCAGTATTTT
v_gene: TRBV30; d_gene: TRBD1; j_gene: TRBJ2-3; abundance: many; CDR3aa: CAWGQGVTDTQYF; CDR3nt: TGTGCCTGGGGACAGGGGGTGACAGATACGCAGTATTTT
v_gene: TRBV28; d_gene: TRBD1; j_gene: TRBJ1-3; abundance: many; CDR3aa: CASRPGQGQRSGNTIYF; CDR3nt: TGTGCCAGCAGGCCGGGACAGGGCCAGAGGTCTGGAAACACCATATATTTT
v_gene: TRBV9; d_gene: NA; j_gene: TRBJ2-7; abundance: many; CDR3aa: CASSVLSGPYEQYF; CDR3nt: TGTGCCAGCAGCGTGCTGAGTGGTCCCTACGAGCAGTACTTC
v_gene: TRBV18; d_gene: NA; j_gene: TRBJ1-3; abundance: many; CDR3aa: CASSQGLVSGNTIYF; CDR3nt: TGTGCCAGCTCCCAGGGACTCGTCTCTGGAAACACCATATATTTT
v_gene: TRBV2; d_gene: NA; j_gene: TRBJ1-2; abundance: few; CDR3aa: CASSDQVRAFYGYTF; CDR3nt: TGTGCCAGCAGTGATCAGGTCAGGGCGTTTTATGGCTACACCTTC
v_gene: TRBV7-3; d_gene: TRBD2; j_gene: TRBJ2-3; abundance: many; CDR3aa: CASSLTAAGGGTDTQYF; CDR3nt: TGTGCCAGCAGCTTAACGGCGGCGGGAGGAGGTACAGATACGCAGTATTTT
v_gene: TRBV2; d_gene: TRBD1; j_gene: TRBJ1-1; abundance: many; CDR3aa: CASSLLPGGNTEAFF; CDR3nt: TGTGCCAGCAGCCTCCTTCCAGGGGGAAACACTGAAGCTTTCTTT
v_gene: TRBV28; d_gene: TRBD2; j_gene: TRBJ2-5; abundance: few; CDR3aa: CASSLGPSGEQETQYF; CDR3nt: TGTGCCAGCAGTTTAGGGCCTAGCGGAGAACAAGAGACCCAGTACTTC
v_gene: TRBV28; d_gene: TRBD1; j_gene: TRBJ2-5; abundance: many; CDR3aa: CASSPNPGQGALETQYF; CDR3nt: TGTGCCAGCAGTCCTAATCCGGGACAGGGGGCTTTGGAGACCCAGTACTTC
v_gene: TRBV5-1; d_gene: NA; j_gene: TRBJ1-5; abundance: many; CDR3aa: CASSAGGGNQPQHF; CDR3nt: TGCGCCAGCAGCGCTGGCGGGGGCAATCAGCCCCAGCATTTT
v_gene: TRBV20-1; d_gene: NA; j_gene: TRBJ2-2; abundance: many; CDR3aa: CSAPWVEYTGELFF; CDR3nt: TGCAGTGCCCCATGGGTAGAATACACCGGGGAGCTGTTTTTT
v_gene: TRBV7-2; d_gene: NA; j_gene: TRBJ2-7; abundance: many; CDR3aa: CASSFWQGPSYEQYF; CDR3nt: TGTGCCAGCAGCTTTTGGCAAGGCCCATCCTACGAGCAGTACTTC
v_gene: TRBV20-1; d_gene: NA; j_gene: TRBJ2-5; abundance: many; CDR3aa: CSAREREGKTQYF; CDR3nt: TGCAGTGCTAGGGAACGGGAAGGAAAGACCCAGTACTTC
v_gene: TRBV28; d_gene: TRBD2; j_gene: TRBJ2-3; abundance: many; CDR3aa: CASSSLAGGTDTQYF; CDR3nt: TGTGCCAGCAGTTCCTTAGCGGGAGGCACAGATACGCAGTATTTT
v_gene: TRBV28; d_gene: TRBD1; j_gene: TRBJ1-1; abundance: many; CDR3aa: CASSSGQRALGAFF; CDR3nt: TGTGCCAGCAGTTCGGGACAGCGAGCGCTAGGAGCTTTCTTT
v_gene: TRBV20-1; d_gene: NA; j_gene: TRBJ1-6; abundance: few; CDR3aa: CSARGQGEVGNSPLHF; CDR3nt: TGCAGTGCTCGTGGGCAGGGCGAAGTAGGGAATTCACCCCTCCACTTT
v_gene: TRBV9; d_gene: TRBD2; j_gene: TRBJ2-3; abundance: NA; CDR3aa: CASSPGLAYMQYF; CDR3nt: TGTGCCAGCAGCCCCGGACTAGCCTATATGCAGTATTTT
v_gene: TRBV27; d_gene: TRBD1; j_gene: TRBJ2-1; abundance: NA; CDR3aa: CASRPGTGSYNEQFF; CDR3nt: TGTGCCAGCAGGCCCGGGACAGGGTCCTACAATGAGCAGTTCTTC
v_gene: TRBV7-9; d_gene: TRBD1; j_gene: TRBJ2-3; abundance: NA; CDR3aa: CASSKGADTDTQYF; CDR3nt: TGTGCCAGCAGTAAGGGGGCCGACACAGATACGCAGTATTTT
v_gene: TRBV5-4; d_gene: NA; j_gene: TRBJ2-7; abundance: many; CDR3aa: CASSPGDLHEQYF; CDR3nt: TGTGCCAGCAGCCCGGGGGACCTACACGAGCAGTACTTC
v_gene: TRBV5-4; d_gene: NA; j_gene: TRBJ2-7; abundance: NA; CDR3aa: CASSLGTVGMGPYEQYF; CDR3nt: TGTGCCAGCAGCTTGGGGACAGTGGGCATGGGCCCCTACGAGCAGTACTTC
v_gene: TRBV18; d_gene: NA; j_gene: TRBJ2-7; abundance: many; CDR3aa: CASSSTSSSYEQYF; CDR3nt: TGTGCCAGCTCGTCGACTTCCAGCTCCTACGAGCAGTACTTC
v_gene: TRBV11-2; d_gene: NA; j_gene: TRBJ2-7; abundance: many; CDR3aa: CASSLTGTYEQYF; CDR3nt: TGTGCCAGCAGCTTAACAGGGACCTACGAGCAGTACTTC
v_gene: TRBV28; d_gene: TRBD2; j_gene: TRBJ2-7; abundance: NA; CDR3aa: CASSFRSGAEQYF; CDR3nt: TGTGCCAGCAGTTTTAGGAGCGGGGCCGAGCAGTACTTC
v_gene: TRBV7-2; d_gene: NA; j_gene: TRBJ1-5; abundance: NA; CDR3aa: CASSLDRGRVNQPQHF; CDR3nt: TGTGCCAGCAGCTTAGATCGGGGGCGCGTTAATCAGCCCCAGCATTTT
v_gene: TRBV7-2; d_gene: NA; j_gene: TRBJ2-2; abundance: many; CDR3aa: CASSRGPPGNTGELFF; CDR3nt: TGTGCCAGCAGCCGAGGCCCCCCAGGGAACACCGGGGAGCTGTTTTTT
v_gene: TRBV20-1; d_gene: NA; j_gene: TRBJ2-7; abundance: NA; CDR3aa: CSARDLQGSYEQYF; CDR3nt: TGCAGTGCCCGAGACCTACAAGGCTCCTACGAGCAGTACTTC
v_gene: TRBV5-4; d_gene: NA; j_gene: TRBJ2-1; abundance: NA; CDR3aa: CASNARASSYNEQFF; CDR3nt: TGTGCCAGCAACGCGCGGGCCAGCTCCTACAATGAGCAGTTCTTC
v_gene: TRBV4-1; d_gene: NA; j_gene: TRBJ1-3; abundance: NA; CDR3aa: CASSQDRTSSGNTIYF; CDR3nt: TGCGCCAGCAGCCAAGATCGGACGAGCTCTGGAAACACCATATATTTT
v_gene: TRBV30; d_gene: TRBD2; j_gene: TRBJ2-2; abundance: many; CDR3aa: CAWSGGGELNTGELFF; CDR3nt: TGTGCCTGGAGCGGGGGAGGGGAATTGAACACCGGGGAGCTGTTTTTT